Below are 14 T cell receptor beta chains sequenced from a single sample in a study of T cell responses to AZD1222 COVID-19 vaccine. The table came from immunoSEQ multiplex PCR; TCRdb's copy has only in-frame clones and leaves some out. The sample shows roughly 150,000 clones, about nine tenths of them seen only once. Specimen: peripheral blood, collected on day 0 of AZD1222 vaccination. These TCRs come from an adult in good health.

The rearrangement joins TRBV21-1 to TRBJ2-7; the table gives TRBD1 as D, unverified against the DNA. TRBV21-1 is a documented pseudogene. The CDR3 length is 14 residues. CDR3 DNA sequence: TGTGCCAGCAGCCCCCAGGGTTTCATGCGAGAGCAGTACTTC. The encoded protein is CASSPQGFMREQYF.

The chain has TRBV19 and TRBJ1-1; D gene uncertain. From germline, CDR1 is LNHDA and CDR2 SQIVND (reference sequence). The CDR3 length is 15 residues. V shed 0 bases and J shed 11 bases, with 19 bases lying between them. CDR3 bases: TGTGCCAGTAGTATAGAAACTCCCTTTACGGATGATGCTTTCTTT. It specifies CASSIETPFTDDAFF.

CDR3 sequence (DNA): TGTGCCAGCAGCTTTGGGACCCCCGGAGGGGACAGGGGGCGGTTGGGTGAAAAACTGTTTTTT. It yields the protein CASSFGTPGGDRGRLGEKLFF. The chain carries TRBV6-6 and TRBJ1-4, with TRBD1 matching over 12 bases. CDR3 length equals 21 residues. V gave up 6 bases and J gave up 7 bases; unmatched junction bases: 24. Per the germline V gene, CDR1 is MNHNY and CDR2 is SVGAGI (reference sequence).

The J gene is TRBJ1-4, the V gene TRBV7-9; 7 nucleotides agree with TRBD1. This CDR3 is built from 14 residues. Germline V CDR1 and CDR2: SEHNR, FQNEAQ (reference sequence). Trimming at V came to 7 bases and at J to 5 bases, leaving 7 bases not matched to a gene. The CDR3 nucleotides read TGTGCCAGCACTTCGGACAGGCCGAATGAAAAACTGTTTTTT. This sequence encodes CASTSDRPNEKLFF. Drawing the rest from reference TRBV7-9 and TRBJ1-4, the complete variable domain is DTGVSQNPRHKITKRGQNVTFRCDPISEHNRLYWYRQTLGQGPEFLTYFQNEAQLEKSRLLSDRFSAERPKGSFSTLEIQRTEQGDSAMYLCASTSDRPNEKLFFGSGTQLSVL.

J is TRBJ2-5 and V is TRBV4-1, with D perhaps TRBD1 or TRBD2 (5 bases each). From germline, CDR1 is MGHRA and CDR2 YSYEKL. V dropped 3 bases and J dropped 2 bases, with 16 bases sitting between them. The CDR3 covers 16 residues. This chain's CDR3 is CASSHSSGTEQETQYF. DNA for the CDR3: TGCGCCAGCAGCCATTCTTCCGGGACGGAACAAGAGACCCAGTACTTC.

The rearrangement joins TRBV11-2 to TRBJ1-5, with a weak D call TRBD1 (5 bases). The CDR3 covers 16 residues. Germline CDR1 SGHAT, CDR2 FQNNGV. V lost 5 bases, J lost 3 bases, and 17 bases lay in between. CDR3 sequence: CASSPGAGINNQPQHF. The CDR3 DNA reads TGTGCCAGCAGCCCCGGGGCAGGGATAAACAATCAGCCCCAGCATTTT.

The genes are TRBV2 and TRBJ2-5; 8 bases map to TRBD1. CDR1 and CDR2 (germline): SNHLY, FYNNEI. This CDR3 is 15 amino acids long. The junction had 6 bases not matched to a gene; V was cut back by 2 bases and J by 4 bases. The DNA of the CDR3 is TGTGCCAGCAGTGAACAGGGGGCGAATCGAGAGACCCAGTACTTC. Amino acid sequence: CASSEQGANRETQYF.

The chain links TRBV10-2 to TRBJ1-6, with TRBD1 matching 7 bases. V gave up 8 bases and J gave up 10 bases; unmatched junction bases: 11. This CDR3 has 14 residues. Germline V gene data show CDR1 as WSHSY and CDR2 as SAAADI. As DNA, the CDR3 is TGCGCCAGCCGGGGAGGGGCAGGGGGATCACCCCTCCACTTT. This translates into CASRGGAGGSPLHF.

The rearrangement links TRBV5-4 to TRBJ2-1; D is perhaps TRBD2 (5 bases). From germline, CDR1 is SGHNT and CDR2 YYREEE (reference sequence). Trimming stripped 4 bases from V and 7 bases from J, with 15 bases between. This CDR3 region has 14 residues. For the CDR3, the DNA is TGTGCCAGCAGCGTTACCGGGAAAATAAATGAGCAGTTCTTC. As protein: CASSVTGKINEQFF.

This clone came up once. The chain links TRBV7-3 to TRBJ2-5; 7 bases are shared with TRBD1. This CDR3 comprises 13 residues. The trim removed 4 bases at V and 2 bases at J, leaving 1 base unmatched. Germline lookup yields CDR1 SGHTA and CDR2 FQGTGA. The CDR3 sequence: CASSSGQQETQYF. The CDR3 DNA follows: TGTGCCAGCAGCTCGGGACAGCAAGAGACCCAGTACTTC.

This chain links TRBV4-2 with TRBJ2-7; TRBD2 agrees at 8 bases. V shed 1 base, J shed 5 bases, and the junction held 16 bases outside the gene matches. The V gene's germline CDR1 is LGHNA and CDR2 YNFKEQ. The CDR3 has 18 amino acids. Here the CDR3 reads CASSQAGGAGDPKHEQYF. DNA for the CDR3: TGTGCCAGCAGCCAAGCTGGGGGAGCGGGAGATCCTAAACACGAGCAGTACTTC.

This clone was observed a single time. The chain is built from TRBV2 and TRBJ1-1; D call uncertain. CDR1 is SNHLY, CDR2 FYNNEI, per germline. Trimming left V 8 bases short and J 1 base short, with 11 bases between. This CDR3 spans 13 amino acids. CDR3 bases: TGTGCCAGCTGCAAAGGGCCGAACACTGAAGCTTTCTTT. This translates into CASCKGPNTEAFF.

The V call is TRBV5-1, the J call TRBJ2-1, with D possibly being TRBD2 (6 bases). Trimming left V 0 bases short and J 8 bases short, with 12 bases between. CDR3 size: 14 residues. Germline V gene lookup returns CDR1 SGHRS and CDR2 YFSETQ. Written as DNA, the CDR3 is TGCGCCAGCAGCTTGGAGCTAGCGAGGGATGAGCAGTTCTTC. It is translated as CASSLELARDEQFF.

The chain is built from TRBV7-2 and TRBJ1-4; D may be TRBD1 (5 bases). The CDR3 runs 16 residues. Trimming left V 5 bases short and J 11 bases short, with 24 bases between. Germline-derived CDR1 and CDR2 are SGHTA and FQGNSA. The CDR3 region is CASSKDKDKGLSKLFF. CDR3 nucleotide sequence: TGTGCCAGCAGCAAAGACAAGGACAAGGGATTGTCGAAACTGTTTTTT.